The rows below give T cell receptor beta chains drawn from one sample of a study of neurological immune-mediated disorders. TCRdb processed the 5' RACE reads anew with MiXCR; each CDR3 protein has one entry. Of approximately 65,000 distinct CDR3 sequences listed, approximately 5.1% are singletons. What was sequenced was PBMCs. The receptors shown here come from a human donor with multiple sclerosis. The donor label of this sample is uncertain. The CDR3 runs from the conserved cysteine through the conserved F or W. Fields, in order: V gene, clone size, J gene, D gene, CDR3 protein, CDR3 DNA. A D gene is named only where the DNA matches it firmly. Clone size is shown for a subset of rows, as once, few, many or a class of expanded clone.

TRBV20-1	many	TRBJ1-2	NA	CSVIQQGDGGYTF	TGCAGTGTAATCCAACAGGGAGATGGTGGCTACACCTTC
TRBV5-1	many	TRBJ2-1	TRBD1	CASNDRGRVEQFF	TGCGCCAGCAACGACAGGGGGCGTGTTGAGCAGTTCTTC
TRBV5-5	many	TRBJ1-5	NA	CASSWAWGADQPQHF	TGTGCCAGCAGCTGGGCGTGGGGCGCGGATCAGCCCCAGCATTTT
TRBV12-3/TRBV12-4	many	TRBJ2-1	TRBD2	CASLTSGGYNEQFF	TGTGCCAGCCTCACTAGCGGGGGGTACAATGAGCAGTTCTTC
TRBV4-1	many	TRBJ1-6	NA	CASSPFVTLSGSPLHF	TGCGCCAGCAGCCCCTTCGTGACACTGTCGGGTTCACCCCTCCACTTT
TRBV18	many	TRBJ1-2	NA	CASSPVGENYGYTF	TGTGCCAGCTCACCCGTGGGCGAAAACTATGGCTACACCTTC
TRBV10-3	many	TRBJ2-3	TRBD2	CAISRASGGVTDTQYF	TGTGCCATCAGTCGAGCGAGCGGGGGGGTAACAGATACGCAGTATTTT
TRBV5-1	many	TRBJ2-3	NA	CASSLARGHIGTDTQYF	TGCGCCAGCAGCTTGGCAAGGGGTCATATAGGCACAGATACGCAGTATTTT
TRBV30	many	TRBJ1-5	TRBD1	CAWGQGGHGYQPQHF	TGTGCCTGGGGACAGGGAGGCCACGGGTATCAGCCCCAGCATTTT
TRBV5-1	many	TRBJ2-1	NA	CASSFVGHEQFF	TGCGCCAGCAGCTTCGTGGGCCATGAGCAGTTCTTC
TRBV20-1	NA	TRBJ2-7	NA	CSDRSGRSSYEQYF	TGCAGTGACAGGAGTGGCCGGAGCTCCTACGAGCAGTACTTC
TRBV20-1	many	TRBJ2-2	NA	CSARGGPSGELFF	TGCAGTGCTAGAGGTGGTCCCAGCGGGGAGCTGTTTTTT
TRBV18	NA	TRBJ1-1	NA	CASSPQELTNTEAFF	TGTGCCAGCTCACCACAGGAGCTGACGAACACTGAAGCTTTCTTT
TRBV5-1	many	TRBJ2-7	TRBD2	CASSLGGGTSSYEQYF	TGCGCCAGCAGCTTGGGCGGGGGAACGAGCTCCTACGAGCAGTACTTC
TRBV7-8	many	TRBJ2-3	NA	CASNPGVSTDTQYF	TGTGCCAGCAACCCAGGGGTCAGCACAGATACGCAGTATTTT
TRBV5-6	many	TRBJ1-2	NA	CASSLFWGFGYTF	TGTGCCAGCAGCTTGTTTTGGGGGTTCGGCTACACCTTC
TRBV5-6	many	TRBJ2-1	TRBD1	CASSLGAGGLNEQFF	TGTGCCAGCAGCTTGGGGGCAGGGGGCCTAAATGAGCAGTTCTTC
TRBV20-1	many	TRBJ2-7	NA	CSARDPGHFQYF	TGCAGTGCTAGAGACCCAGGACACTTCCAGTACTTC